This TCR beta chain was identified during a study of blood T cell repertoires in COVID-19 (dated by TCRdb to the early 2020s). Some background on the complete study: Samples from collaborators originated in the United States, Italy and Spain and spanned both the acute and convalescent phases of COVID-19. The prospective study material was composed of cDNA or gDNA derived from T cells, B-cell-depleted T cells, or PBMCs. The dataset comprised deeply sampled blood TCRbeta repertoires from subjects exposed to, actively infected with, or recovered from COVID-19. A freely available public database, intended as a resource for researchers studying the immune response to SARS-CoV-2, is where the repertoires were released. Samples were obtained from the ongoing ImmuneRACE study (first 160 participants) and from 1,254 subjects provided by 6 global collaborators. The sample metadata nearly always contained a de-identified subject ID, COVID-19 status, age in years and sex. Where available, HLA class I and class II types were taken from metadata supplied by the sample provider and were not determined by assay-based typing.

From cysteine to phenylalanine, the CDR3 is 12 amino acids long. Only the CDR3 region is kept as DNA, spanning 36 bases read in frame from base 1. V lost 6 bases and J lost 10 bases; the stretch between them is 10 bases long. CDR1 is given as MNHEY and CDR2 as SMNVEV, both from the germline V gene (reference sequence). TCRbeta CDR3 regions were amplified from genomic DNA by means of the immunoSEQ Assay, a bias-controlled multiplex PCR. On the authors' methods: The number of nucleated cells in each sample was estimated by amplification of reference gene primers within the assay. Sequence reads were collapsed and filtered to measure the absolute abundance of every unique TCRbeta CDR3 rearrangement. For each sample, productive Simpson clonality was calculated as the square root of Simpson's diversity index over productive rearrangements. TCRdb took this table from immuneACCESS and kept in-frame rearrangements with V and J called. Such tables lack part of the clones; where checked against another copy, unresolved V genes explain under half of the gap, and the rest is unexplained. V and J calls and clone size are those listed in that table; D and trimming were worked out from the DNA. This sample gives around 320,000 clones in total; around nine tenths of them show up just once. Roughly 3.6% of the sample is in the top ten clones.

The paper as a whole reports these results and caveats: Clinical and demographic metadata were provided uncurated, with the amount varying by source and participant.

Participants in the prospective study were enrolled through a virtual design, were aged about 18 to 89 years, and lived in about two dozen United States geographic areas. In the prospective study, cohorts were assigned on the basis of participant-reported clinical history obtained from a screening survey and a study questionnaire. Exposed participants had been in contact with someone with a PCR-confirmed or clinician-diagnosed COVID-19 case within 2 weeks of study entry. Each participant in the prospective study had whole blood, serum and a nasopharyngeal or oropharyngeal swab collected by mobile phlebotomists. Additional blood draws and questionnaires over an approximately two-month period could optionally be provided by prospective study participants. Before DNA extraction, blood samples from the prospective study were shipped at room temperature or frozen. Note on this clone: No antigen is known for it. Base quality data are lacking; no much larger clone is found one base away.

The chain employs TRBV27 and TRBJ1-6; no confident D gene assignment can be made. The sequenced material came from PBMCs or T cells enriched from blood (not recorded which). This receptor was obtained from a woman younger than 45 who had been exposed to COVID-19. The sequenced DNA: TGTGCCAGCAGGAAGGCGGGCTCACCCCTCCACTTT. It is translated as CASRKAGSPLHF.